A single sample gave rise to the 14 T cell receptor beta chains below, sequenced in a study of CD8 T cells in ankylosing spondylitis. In TCRdb, the 5' RACE reads were re-called with MiXCR into one record per CDR3 protein. The data show approximately 17,000 distinct CDR3 sequences, less than 9.5% seen once. Material: blood. The source of these receptors is a male donor with ankylosing spondylitis or in good health (not recorded which).

The V gene is TRBV5-1, the J gene TRBJ2-6; D gene unclear. Germline V gene data show CDR1 as SGHRS and CDR2 as YFSETQ. V lost 0 bases to trimming and J lost 0 bases, with 4 bases between them. This CDR3 is built from 15 residues. The CDR3, as DNA: TGCGCCAGCAGCTTGGTCGGCTCTGGGGCCAACGTCCTGACTTTC. This gives the protein CASSLVGSGANVLTF.

This clonotype was recorded many times. The chain carries TRBV12-3 or TRBV12-4 and TRBJ2-3, with D unresolved. The CDR3 contains 14 residues. V lost 5 bases and J 4 bases, leaving 13 bases between the germline ends. CDR3 DNA: TGTGCCAGCAGTGCCGACCCTTCCCCAGATACGCAGTATTTT. It codes for CASSADPSPDTQYF.

This clonotype was recorded many times. This chain joins TRBV29-1 and TRBJ1-1; no definite D call. V dropped 6 bases and J dropped 0 bases, with 29 bases sitting between them. This CDR3 has 19 amino acids. Per the germline V gene, CDR1 is SQVTM and CDR2 is ANQGSEA. CDR3 bases: TGCAGCGTCAGCGTCCGTAAGTGGCCCAACACAAACCTGAACACTGAAGCTTTCTTT. It translates to CSVSVRKWPNTNLNTEAFF.

This clonotype was detected ten times or more. The rearrangement uses TRBV6-5 and TRBJ1-5, with D possibly TRBD1 on 6 matching bases. Germline V gene sequence: CDR1 MNHEY, CDR2 SVGAGI. Trimming stripped 4 bases from V and 9 bases from J, with 13 bases between. This CDR3 region has 13 residues. CDR3 protein: CASSFRGGSPQHF. CDR3 DNA sequence: TGTGCCAGCAGTTTCAGGGGCGGATCGCCCCAGCATTTT.

This clonotype was detected a few times. The chain combines TRBV12-3 or TRBV12-4 with TRBJ2-2, with 7 bases fitting TRBD2. The CDR3 is made up of 15 amino acids. V lost 7 bases to trimming and J lost 0 bases; unmatched junction nucleotides: 5. This chain's CDR3 is CASNPSGSNTGELFF. Written as DNA, the CDR3 is TGTGCCAGCAACCCTAGCGGTTCGAACACCGGGGAGCTGTTTTTT.

The table lists this clonotype with many counts. The chain has TRBV6-6 and TRBJ1-1; unclear D gene. The V gene's germline CDR1 is MNHNY and CDR2 SVGAGI (reference sequence). V lost 8 bases and J lost 3, with 10 bases in between. The CDR3 loop spans 12 amino acids. This CDR3 reads CASDPGYTEAFF. The DNA of the CDR3 is TGTGCCAGCGACCCCGGTTACACTGAAGCTTTCTTT.

This clonotype was recorded at least ten times. The CDR3 loop is CASSLVSGLTEETQYF. The DNA for the CDR3 is TGCGCCAGCAGCTTGGTTTCGGGGCTGACCGAAGAGACCCAGTACTTC. This chain joins TRBV5-1 and TRBJ2-5; possibly TRBD1 or TRBD2 for D (5 bases each). Germline V gene data show CDR1 as SGHRS and CDR2 as YFSETQ. The CDR3 is made up of 16 amino acids. V lost 0 bases, J lost 3 bases, and 15 bases lay in between.

In this sample, this clonotype turned up many times. The genes are TRBV5-1 and TRBJ2-5, with TRBD2 as a possible D gene (6 bases). The germline V gene encodes CDR1 SGHRS and CDR2 YFSETQ. The CDR3 sequence is 16 residues long. Trimming removed 4 bases at V and 2 bases at J, with 18 bases between. The CDR3 coding sequence is TGCGCCAGCAGCCCAACTAGCTCGACTCCGCAAGAGACCCAGTACTTC. This gives the protein CASSPTSSTPQETQYF.

The rearrangement links TRBV7-9 to TRBJ1-1, with 8 bases aligning to TRBD1. The CDR3 consists of 13 residues. J gave up 9 bases and V 0 bases, and 3 bases lay outside the gene matches. CDR1 and CDR2 (germline): SEHNR, FQNEAQ (reference sequence). Here the CDR3 DNA reads TGTGCCAGCAGCTTAGCGAGGACAGGGAAAGCTTTCTTT. Amino acid sequence: CASSLARTGKAFF.

This clonotype was seen at least ten times. This chain links TRBV12-3 or TRBV12-4 with TRBJ2-2; D ambiguous. There are 22 residues in the CDR3. Trimming stripped 5 bases from V and 0 bases from J, with 31 bases between. CDR3 in DNA: TGTGCCAGCAGTCCCAGGAGTCGAGGATTTGGATTCTCCCCAACGAACACCGGGGAGCTGTTTTTT. This codes for CASSPRSRGFGFSPTNTGELFF.

This clonotype was counted at least ten times. CDR3 region: CASSLLSGAQPLETQYF. The CDR3 DNA follows: TGTGCCAGCAGTTTACTTTCGGGGGCCCAGCCTCTCGAGACCCAGTACTTC. This rearrangement joins TRBV28 to TRBJ2-5; D possibly matches TRBD1 or TRBD2 (6 bases each). V lost 2 bases and J lost 5, with 21 bases in between. CDR1 MDHEN and CDR2 SYDVKM come from the germline V gene. The CDR3 length is 17 residues.

The rearrangement joins TRBV20-1 to TRBJ2-1, with 7 bases identical to TRBD2. Germline CDR1 is DFQATT and CDR2 is SNEGSKA (reference sequence). Trimming removed 0 bases from V and 8 bases from J; junction bases left unmatched: 10. The CDR3 is made up of 15 amino acids. This chain's CDR3 is CSARDPGLVSHEQFF. The CDR3 region has the DNA TGCAGTGCTAGAGATCCCGGACTAGTTTCCCATGAGCAGTTCTTC.

The rearrangement joins TRBV4-1 to TRBJ2-3, with 7 bases that match TRBD1. The CDR3 loop spans 16 amino acids. The germline V gene encodes CDR1 MGHRA and CDR2 YSYEKL. Trimming removed 4 bases from V and 3 bases from J; junction bases left unmatched: 10. The CDR3 spells CASSLDSTGRTDTQYF. Here the CDR3 DNA reads TGCGCCAGCAGCCTAGATTCGACAGGGCGAACAGATACGCAGTATTTT.

This clonotype was recorded a few times. This chain uses TRBV2 with TRBJ1-1; D gene uncertain. The CDR3 totals 12 residues. V lost 8 bases and J 4 bases, leaving 11 bases between the germline ends. Per germline, CDR1 SNHLY and CDR2 FYNNEI. CDR3 protein: CASLQFGTEAFF. The CDR3 bases are TGTGCCAGCCTACAGTTTGGCACTGAAGCTTTCTTT.